Presented here are 6 T cell receptor beta chains from one specimen sequenced in a study of blood T cell repertoires in COVID-19. Generated by immunoSEQ multiplex PCR, the TCRdb table keeps only in-frame clones and is missing some. The table has fewer than 450,000 clones, roughly nine tenths seen once; the top ten hold approximately 0.99%. The sample taken for sequencing was PBMCs or T cells enriched from blood (not recorded which). The receptors stem from a woman aged 25 to 39 who had recovered from COVID-19.

The chain links TRBV5-4 to TRBJ2-7; D not certain. The CDR3 has 16 residues. CDR1 SGHNT and CDR2 YYREEE come from the germline V gene (reference sequence). Trimming pared 0 bases from V and 3 bases from J, leaving 16 bases between. CDR3 loop: CASSLDPGRDIYEQYF. In nucleotides, the CDR3 is TGTGCCAGCAGCTTGGACCCCGGTAGAGACATCTACGAGCAGTACTTC.

This clone has only a few counts. The gene calls are TRBV21-1 and TRBJ1-1. TRBV21-1 has pseudogene status. The CDR3 contains 14 residues. The CDR3 sequence: CAGLRGMSIIEAFF. CDR3 in DNA: TGTGCCGGCCTACGGGGGATGAGTATTATTGAAGCTTTCTTT.

The chain is built from TRBV5-1 and TRBJ1-6, with 11 bases matching TRBD1. Germline V CDR1 and CDR2: SGHRS, YFSETQ. V lost 2 bases to trimming and J lost 4 bases; unmatched junction nucleotides: 2. The CDR3 length is 16 residues. The CDR3 DNA reads TGCGCCAGCAGCTTAGGACAGGGGGCGTATAATTCACCCCTCCACTTT. Protein sequence: CASSLGQGAYNSPLHF.

CDR3 DNA: TGTGCCAGCAGTGAACAGGGCAATCAGCCCCAGCATTTT. Translation gives CASSEQGNQPQHF. V and J are TRBV6-1 and TRBJ1-5; D unresolved. Trimming shortened V by 2 bases and J by 2 bases, and 4 bases separated the two germline ends. The CDR3 is 13 residues long. Germline assignment: CDR1 MNHNS and CDR2 SASEGT.

The chain carries TRBV2 and TRBJ1-4, with 8 bases fitting TRBD1. V was pared by 5 bases and J by 8 bases, with 10 bases of the junction left unmatched. This CDR3 contains 15 residues. Per the germline V gene, CDR1 is SNHLY and CDR2 is FYNNEI. The CDR3 is CASSRKQGGGEKLFF. For the CDR3, the DNA is TGTGCCAGCAGTCGGAAACAGGGGGGTGGAGAAAAACTGTTTTTT.

The CDR3 sequence: CASSSGSGGSNEKLFF. The CDR3, as DNA: TGTGCCAGCAGCTCCGGATCCGGGGGGTCTAATGAAAAACTGTTTTTT. The J gene is TRBJ1-4, the V gene TRBV11-3; D may be TRBD1 (5 bases). Germline V gives CDR1 SGHNT, CDR2 YENEEA. Trimming pared 4 bases from V and 3 bases from J, leaving 15 bases between. This CDR3 has 16 residues.